The clone carrying this T cell receptor beta chain is medium-sized (0.01 to 0.1%) in the sample. Its antigen is undetermined. CDR3 size: 15 residues. Germline-derived CDR1 and CDR2 are LGHNA and YSLEER. The V gene lost 1 base and the J gene lost 6 bases, with 15 bases spanning the gap. This sample is part of a study of neoadjuvant anti-PD-1 for oral cavity cancer. The overall study: Patients without progression received a fourth nivolumab dose around day 43, then surgical resection on days 50-56. Regarding the study as a whole: Treg/Th17 ratio rose with pretreatment blood and fell with post-treatment tumor TCRbeta clonality.

The time point here: after neoadjuvant nivolumab, at surgical resection. Cohort: HPV-negative, locally advanced oral cavity squamous cell carcinoma patients. Produced via immunoSEQ multiplex PCR; TCRdb's table is partial and in-frame only. This sample has more than 12,000 clones, with roughly 41% found just once. The V call is TRBV4-3, the J call TRBJ1-2; no firm D call. The source of this sequence is a person aged 40 to 85 with oral cavity squamous cell carcinoma. The sequencing here drew on tumor tissue, taken after nivolumab (anti-PD-1) treatment. Here the CDR3 DNA reads TGCGCCAGCAGCCAAGGTCGACTGGCTCGCCATGGCTACACCTTC. Protein product: CASSQGRLARHGYTF.